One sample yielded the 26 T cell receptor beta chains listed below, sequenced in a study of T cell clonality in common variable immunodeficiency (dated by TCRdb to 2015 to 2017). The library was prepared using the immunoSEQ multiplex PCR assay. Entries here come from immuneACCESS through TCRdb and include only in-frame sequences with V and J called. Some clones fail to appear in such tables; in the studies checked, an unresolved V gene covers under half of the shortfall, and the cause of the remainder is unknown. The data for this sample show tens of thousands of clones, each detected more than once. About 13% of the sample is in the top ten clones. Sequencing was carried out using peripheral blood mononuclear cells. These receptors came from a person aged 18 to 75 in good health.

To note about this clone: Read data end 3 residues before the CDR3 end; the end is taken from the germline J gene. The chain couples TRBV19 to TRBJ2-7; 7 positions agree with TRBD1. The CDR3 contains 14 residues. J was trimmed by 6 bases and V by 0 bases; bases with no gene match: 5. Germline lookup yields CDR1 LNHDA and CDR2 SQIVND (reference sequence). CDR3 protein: CASSIEGQASEQYF. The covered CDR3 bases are TGTGCCAGTAGTATAGAAGGACAGGCGTCCGAG.

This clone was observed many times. The CDR3 loop reads CASSLAGGDYNEQFF. Incomplete CDR3 DNA: TGTGCCAGCAGCTTAGCGGGGGGGGACTACAATGAG. This sequence joins TRBV7-9 and TRBJ2-1, with 7 bases matching TRBD2. The read stops 3 residues short of the end of the CDR3; the missing end is completed from the germline J gene. The CDR3 is 15 amino acids. The junction had 2 bases not matched to a gene; V was cut back by 0 bases and J by 3 bases. Germline CDR1 and CDR2: SEHNR and FQNEAQ (reference sequence).

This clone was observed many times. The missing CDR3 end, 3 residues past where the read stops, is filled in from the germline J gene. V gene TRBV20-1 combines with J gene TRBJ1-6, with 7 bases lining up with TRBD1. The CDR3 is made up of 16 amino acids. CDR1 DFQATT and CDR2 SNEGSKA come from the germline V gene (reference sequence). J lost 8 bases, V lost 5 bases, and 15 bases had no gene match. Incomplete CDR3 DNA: TGCAGTGCTGAACCAGCGACAGGGAGGTTTGATTCACCC. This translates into CSAEPATGRFDSP. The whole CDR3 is CSAEPATGRFDSPLHF.

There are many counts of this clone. CDR3 loop: CASSPAWTSGGAGGKKTQYF. The sequenced part of the CDR3 DNA is TGCGCCAGCAGCCCAGCATGGACTAGCGGGGGGGCCGGGGGTAAAAAGACC. The rearrangement joins TRBV5-1 to TRBJ2-5, with TRBD2 matching 15 bases. The read is 3 residues too short to cover the CDR3 end, so that end is filled in from the germline J gene. CDR1 is SGHRS, CDR2 YFSETQ, per germline. V was pared by 4 bases and J by 6 bases, with 19 bases of the junction left unmatched. The CDR3 totals 20 residues.

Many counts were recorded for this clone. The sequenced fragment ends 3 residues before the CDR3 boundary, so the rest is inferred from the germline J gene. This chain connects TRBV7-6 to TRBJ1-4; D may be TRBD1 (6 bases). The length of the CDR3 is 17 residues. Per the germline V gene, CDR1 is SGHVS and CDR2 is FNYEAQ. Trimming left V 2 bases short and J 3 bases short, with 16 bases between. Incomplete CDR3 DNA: TGTGCCAGCAGCTTATTCGCCCCAGGACAGTCTAATGAAAAA. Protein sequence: CASSLFAPGQSNEK. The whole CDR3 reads CASSLFAPGQSNEKLFF. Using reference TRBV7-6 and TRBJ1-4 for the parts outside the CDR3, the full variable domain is GAGVSQSPRYKVTKRGQDVALRCDPISGHVSLYWYRQALGQGPEFLTYFNYEAQQDKSGLPNDRFSAERPEGSISTLTIQRTEQRDSAMYRCASSLFAPGQSNEKLFFGSGTQLSVL.

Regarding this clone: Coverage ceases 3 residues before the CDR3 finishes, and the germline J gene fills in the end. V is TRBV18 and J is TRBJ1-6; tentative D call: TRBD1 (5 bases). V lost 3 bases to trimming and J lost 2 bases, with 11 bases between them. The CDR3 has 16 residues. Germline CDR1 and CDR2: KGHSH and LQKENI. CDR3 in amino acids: CASSPTGDAYNSPLHF. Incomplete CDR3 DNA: TGTGCCAGCTCACCTACAGGCGATGCCTATAATTCACCC. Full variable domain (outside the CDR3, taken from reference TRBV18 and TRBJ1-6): NAGVMQNPRHLVRRRGQEARLRCSPMKGHSHVYWYRQLPEEGLKFMVYLQKENIIDESGMPKERFSAEFPKEGPSILRIQQVVRGDSAAYFCASSPTGDAYNSPLHFGNGTRLTVT.

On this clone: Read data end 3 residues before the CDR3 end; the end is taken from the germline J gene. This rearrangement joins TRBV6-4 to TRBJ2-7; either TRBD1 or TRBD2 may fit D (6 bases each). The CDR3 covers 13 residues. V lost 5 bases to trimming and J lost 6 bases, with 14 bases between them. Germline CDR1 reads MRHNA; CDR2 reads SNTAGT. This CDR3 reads CASSSVRGGEQYF. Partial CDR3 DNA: TGTGCCAGCAGTTCGGTCAGGGGAGGCGAG.

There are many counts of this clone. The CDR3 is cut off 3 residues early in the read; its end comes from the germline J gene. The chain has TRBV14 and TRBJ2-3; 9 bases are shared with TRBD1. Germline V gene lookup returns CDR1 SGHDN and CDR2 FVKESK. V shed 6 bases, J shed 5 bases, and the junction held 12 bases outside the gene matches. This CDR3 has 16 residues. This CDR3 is CASRSTGTGFEDTQYF. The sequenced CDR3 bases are TGTGCCAGCAGATCGACCGGGACAGGGTTCGAAGATACG.

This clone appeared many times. The part of the CDR3 DNA that was read is TGTGCCAGCAGCTTAGCGGGGGGGGCAGATACG. Residues: CASSLAGGADT. The whole CDR3 sequence is CASSLAGGADTQYF. The rearrangement joins TRBV7-7 to TRBJ2-3, with 7 positions matching TRBD2. The read halts 3 residues ahead of the CDR3 end, with the missing end drawn from the germline J gene. From germline, CDR1 is SSHAT and CDR2 FNYEAQ (reference sequence). The CDR3 consists of 14 residues. V was clipped by 0 bases and J by 4 bases; unmatched bases: 1.

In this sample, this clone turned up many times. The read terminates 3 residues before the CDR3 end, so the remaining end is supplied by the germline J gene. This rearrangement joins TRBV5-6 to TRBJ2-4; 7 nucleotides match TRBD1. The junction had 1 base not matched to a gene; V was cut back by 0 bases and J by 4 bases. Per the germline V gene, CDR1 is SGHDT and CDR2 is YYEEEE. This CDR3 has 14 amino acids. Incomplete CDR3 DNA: TGTGCCAGCAGCTTGGTCAGGGGGAAAAACATT. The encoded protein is CASSLVRGKNI. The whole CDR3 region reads CASSLVRGKNIQYF.

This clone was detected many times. The CDR3 bases that were read are TGTGCCAGCAGCTTAACGCTTTCTAAGGTGGGACTCTACAATGAG. This encodes CASSLTLSKVGLYNE. In full, the CDR3 is CASSLTLSKVGLYNEQFF. The chain uses TRBV7-3 and TRBJ2-1; tentatively, D is TRBD2 (6 bases). The missing CDR3 end, 3 residues past where the read stops, is filled in from the germline J gene. The CDR3 extends over 18 amino acids. In germline, CDR1 is SGHTA, CDR2 FQGTGA. With 0 bases removed from V and 3 bases from J, the gap between germline ends came to 18 bases.

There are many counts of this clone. The CDR3 region is CSATRGSEAFF. The sequenced part of the CDR3 DNA is TGCAGCGCTACCAGGGGATCAGAA. This chain joins TRBV29-1 and TRBJ1-1; D might be TRBD1 (6 bases). The CDR3 end falls 3 residues outside the read, so it is completed with the germline J gene. CDR3 size: 11 residues. Germline CDR1 is SQVTM and CDR2 is ANQGSEA.

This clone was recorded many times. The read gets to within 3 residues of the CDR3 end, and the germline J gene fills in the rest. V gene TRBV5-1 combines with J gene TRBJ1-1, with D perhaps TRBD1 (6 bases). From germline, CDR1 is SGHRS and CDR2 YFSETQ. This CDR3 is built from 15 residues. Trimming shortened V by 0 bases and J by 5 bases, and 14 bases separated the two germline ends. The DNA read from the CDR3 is TGCGCCAGCAGCTTGGCGGGAACAGGGCCAACTGAA. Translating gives CASSLAGTGPTE. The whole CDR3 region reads CASSLAGTGPTEAFF.

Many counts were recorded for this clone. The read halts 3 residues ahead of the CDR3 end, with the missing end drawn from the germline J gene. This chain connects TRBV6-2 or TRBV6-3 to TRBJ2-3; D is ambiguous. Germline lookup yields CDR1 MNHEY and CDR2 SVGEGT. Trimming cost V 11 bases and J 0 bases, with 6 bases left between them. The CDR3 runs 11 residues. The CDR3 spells CAASSTDTQYF. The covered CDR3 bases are TGTGCCGCGTCTAGCACAGATACG.

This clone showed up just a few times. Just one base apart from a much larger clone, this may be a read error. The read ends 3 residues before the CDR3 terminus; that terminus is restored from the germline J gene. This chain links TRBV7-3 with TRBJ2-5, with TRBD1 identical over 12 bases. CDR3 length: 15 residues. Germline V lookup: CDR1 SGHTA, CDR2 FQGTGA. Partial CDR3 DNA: TGTGCCAGCAGCGCCCGGGACAGGGGGCCAGATACC. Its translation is CASSARDRGPDT. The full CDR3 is CASSARDRGPDTQYF.

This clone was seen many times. The CDR3 loop is CASSYQRDTEAFF. The CDR3 bases that were read are TGTGCCAGCAGCTATCAGAGGGACACTGAA. The chain couples TRBV7-3 to TRBJ1-1; D remains unclear. The CDR3 end lies 3 residues beyond the end of the read and is filled in from the germline J gene. Per the germline V gene, CDR1 is SGHTA and CDR2 is FQGTGA. The CDR3 runs 13 residues. The germline V and J ends were trimmed by 4 bases and 3 bases, with 9 bases remaining between them.

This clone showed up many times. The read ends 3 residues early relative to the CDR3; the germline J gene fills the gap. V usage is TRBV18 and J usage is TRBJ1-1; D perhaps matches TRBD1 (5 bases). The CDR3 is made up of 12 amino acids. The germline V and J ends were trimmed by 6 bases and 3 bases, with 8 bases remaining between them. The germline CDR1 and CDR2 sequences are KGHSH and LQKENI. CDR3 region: CASSGGYTEAFF. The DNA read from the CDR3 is TGTGCCAGCTCCGGGGGTTACACTGAA.

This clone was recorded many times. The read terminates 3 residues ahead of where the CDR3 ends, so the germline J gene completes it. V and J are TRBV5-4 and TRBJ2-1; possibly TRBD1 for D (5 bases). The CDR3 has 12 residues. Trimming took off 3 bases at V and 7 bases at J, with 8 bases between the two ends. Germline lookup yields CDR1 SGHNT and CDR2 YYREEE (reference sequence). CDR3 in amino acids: CASSSRGNEQFF. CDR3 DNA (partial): TGTGCCAGCAGCTCAAGGGGAAATGAG.

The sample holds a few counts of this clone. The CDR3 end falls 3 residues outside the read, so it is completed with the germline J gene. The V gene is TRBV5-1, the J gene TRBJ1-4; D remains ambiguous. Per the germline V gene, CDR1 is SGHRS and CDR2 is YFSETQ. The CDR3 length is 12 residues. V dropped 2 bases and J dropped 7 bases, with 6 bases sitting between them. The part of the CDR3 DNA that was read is TGCGCCAGCAGCTTTTCCGGTGAAAAA. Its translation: CASSFSGEK. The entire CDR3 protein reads CASSFSGEKLFF.

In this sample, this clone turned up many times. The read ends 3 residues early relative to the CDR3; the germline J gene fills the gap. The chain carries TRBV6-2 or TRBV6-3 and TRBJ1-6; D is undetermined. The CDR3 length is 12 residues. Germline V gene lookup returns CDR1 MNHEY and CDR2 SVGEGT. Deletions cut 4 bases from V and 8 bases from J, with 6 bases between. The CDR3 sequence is CASSSLYSPLHF. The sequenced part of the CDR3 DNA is TGTGCCAGCAGTTCCCTTTATTCACCC.

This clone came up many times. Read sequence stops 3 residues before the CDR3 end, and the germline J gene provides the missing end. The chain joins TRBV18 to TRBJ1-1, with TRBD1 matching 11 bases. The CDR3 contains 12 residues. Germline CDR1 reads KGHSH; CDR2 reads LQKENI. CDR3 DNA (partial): TGTGCCAGCTCCCCGGACAGGGGGCCA. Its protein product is CASSPDRGP. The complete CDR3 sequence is CASSPDRGPAFF.

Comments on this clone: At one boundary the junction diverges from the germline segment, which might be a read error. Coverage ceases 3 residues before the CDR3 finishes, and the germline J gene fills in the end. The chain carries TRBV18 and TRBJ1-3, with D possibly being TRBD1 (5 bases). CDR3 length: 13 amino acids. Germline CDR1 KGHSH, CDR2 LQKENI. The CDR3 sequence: CASSPVPLDTIYF. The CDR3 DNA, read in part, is TGTGCCAGCTCACCAGTGCCCTTGGACACA.

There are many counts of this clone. The part of the CDR3 DNA that was read is TGTGCCAGCAGCAGCCGACAAAAGAGCACCGGGGAG. Its translation: CASSSRQKSTGE. The whole CDR3 protein is CASSSRQKSTGELFF. V is TRBV5-6 and J is TRBJ2-2; D remains unclear. The read terminates 3 residues before the CDR3 end, so the remaining end is supplied by the germline J gene. The ends were cut back, 4 bases at V and 4 bases at J, with 14 bases in the middle. Germline V CDR1 and CDR2: SGHDT, YYEEEE. This CDR3 is 15 amino acids long.

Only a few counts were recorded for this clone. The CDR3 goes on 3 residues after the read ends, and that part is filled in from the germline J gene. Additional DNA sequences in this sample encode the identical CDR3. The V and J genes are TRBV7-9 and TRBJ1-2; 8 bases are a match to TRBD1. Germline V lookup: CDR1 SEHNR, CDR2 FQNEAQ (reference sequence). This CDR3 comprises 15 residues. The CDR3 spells CASSPTPQGAEGYTF. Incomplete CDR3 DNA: TGTGCCAGCAGCCCAACCCCCCAGGGGGCGGAGGGC.

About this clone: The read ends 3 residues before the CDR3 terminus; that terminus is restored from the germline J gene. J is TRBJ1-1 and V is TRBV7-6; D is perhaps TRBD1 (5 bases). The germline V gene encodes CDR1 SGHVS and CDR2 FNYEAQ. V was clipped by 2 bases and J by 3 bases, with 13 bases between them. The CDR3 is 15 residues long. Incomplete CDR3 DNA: TGTGCCAGCAGCTTAATCGGGGGGGGTGACACTGAA. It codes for CASSLIGGGDTE. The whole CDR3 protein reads CASSLIGGGDTEAFF.

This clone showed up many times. CDR3 DNA, as far as it was read: TGTGCCACCAGCTCCGGATCAACTAGCGGGTTAGAGACC. It yields the protein CATSSGSTSGLET. The whole CDR3 region reads CATSSGSTSGLETQYF. This sequence joins TRBV24-1 and TRBJ2-5, with 9 bases aligning to TRBD2. The DNA ends 3 residues before the CDR3 does, and the rest of the CDR3 is filled in from the germline J gene. Germline CDR1 is KGHDR and CDR2 is SFDVKD. V lost 7 bases, J lost 4 bases, and 12 bases stayed unmatched. The CDR3 spans 16 residues.